There are many counts of the clone carrying this T cell receptor (beta chain). Its antigen remains unidentified. These data originate in a study of metastatic and nonmetastatic thyroid tumors. Study context: Repertoire comparisons spanned blood and tumor or nodule tissue from malignant and benign thyroid patients.

Overall study findings and caveats: Benign nodules were reported to have significantly lower TCR beta diversity than malignant thyroid tumors, in blood and tumor.

Nobody among the patients had been given any treatment before thyroid surgery. This CDR3 spans 18 amino acids. CDR1 and CDR2 from the germline V gene are MGHRA and YSYEKL. V lost 4 bases, J lost 3 bases, and 24 bases lay in between. As processed by the authors: A classifier of distant metastasis in papillary thyroid cancer was built from CDR3 differences (across clinicopathological groups). TCRdb re-called clones via MiXCR from the PCR reads. The V and J calls reflect TCRdb's pipeline rather than the authors' work. The repertoire consists of more than 20,000 clones, with 10% to 15% occurring once and the leading ten covering roughly 24%.

The origin of this receptor is a female donor with papillary thyroid cancer or a benign thyroid nodule (not recorded which). Some clones in this sample may be carry-over from other donors' samples. This sequence joins TRBV4-1 and TRBJ1-1, with D perhaps TRBD1 (6 bases). The sample comprised blood. For the CDR3, the DNA is TGCGCCAGCAGCCCCTTGGGGAGGGGGGCCCCTCAGGACACTGAAGCTTTCTTT. It is translated as CASSPLGRGAPQDTEAFF.